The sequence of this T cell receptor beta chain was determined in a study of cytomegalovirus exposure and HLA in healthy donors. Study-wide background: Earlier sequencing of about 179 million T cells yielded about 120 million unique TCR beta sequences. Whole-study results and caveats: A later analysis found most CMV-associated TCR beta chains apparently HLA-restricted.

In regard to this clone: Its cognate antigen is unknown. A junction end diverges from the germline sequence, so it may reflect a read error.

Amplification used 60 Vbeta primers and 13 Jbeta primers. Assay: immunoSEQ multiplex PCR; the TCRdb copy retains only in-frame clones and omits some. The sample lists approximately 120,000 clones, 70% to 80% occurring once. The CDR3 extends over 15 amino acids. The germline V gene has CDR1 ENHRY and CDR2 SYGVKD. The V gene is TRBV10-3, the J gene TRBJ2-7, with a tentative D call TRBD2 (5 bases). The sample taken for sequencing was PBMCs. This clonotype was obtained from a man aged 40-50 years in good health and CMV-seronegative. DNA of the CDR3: TGTGCCAGCAGTTATGTGGAGGACGGGGCCTACGAGCAGTACTTC. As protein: CASSYVEDGAYEQYF.